One sample yielded the 10 T cell receptor beta chains listed below, sequenced in a study of blood T cell repertoires in COVID-19. Repertoires were generated with immunoSEQ multiplex PCR, while TCRdb's copy carries only in-frame clones and drops some. The sample has roughly 120,000 clones; roughly 85% are singletons. Sequencing used peripheral blood. The receptors derive from a woman at least 80 years old with COVID-19, enrolled during active disease.

The sample holds a few counts of this clone. This rearrangement joins TRBV29-1 to TRBJ2-3; D is unresolved. The CDR3 runs 12 residues. Germline assignment: CDR1 SQVTM and CDR2 ANQGSEA. The V and J ends lost 2 bases and 4 bases respectively, with 7 bases between them. The CDR3 nucleotides are TGCAGCGTTGAATCTATGTCAGATACGCAGTATTTT. It translates to CSVESMSDTQYF.

This rearrangement joins TRBV11-3 to TRBJ2-1, with 8 bases lining up with TRBD1. The ends lost 3 bases at V and 5 bases at J; junction bases unmatched: 18. This CDR3 region has 19 residues. Germline V CDR1 and CDR2: SGHNT, YENEEA. CDR3 sequence (DNA): TGTGCCAGCAGCTTTCTTGGGGCGATAAGGGACAGGACTAACAATGAGCAGTTCTTC. Protein product: CASSFLGAIRDRTNNEQFF.

This clone appeared a few times. The rearrangement links TRBV28 to TRBJ2-2, with 7 bases matching TRBD1. CDR1 and CDR2 (germline): MDHEN, SYDVKM. Losses at the gene ends were 6 bases for V and 5 bases for J; bases not matched to a gene: 6. The CDR3 totals 14 residues. The chain's CDR3 is CASRTGQPTGELFF. The CDR3 DNA sequence: TGTGCCAGCAGGACGGGACAGCCAACCGGGGAGCTGTTTTTT.

This chain connects TRBV9 to TRBJ2-7, with 7 bases matching TRBD1. V lost 2 bases, J lost 2 bases, and 7 bases stayed unmatched. This CDR3 spans 15 amino acids. The germline CDR1 and CDR2 sequences are SGDLS and YYNGEE. CDR3 in DNA: TGTGCCAGCAGCGTCCGGACAGGCTCACCCTACGAGCAGTACTTC. Translation gives CASSVRTGSPYEQYF.

This chain connects TRBV11-3 to TRBJ2-1; 9 positions match TRBD2. J was trimmed by 2 bases and V by 3 bases; bases with no gene match: 2. The CDR3 spans 15 residues. The germline CDR1 and CDR2 sequences are SGHNT and YENEEA. CDR3 in DNA: TGTGCCAGCAGCTTCCGGACTAGCGCCTACAATGAGCAGTTCTTC. This gives the protein CASSFRTSAYNEQFF.

The chain joins TRBV28 to TRBJ2-1; D may be TRBD2 (6 bases). The CDR3 is 15 residues long. Germline V CDR1 and CDR2: MDHEN, SYDVKM. Trimming cost V 3 bases and J 6 bases, with 15 bases left between them. The CDR3 bases are TGTGCCAGCAGTTTGACCGGGACTTCAAGCAATGAGCAGTTCTTC. This codes for CASSLTGTSSNEQFF.

The gene calls are TRBV2 and TRBJ1-3; D remains ambiguous. Trimming stripped 0 bases from V and 0 bases from J, with 3 bases between. The CDR3 runs 14 residues. Per the germline V gene, CDR1 is SNHLY and CDR2 is FYNNEI. CDR3 residues: CASSEARSGNTIYF. CDR3 nucleotides: TGTGCCAGCAGTGAAGCCCGCTCTGGAAACACCATATATTTT. Full variable domain (rest looked up from reference TRBV2 and TRBJ1-3): EPEVTQTPSHQVTQMGQEVILRCVPISNHLYFYWYRQILGQKVEFLVSFYNNEISEKSEIFDDQFSVERPDGSNFTLKIRSTKLEDSAMYFCASSEARSGNTIYFGEGSWLTVV.

The J gene is TRBJ2-7, the V gene TRBV29-1; no definite D call. Trimming shortened V by 7 bases and J by 1 base, and 20 bases separated the two germline ends. The CDR3 is 15 amino acids. Germline V gene data show CDR1 as SQVTM and CDR2 as ANQGSEA. Here the CDR3 DNA reads TGCAGCGCATACGGCGACTTATCCAATTCCTACGAGCAGTACTTC. As protein: CSAYGDLSNSYEQYF.

V and J are TRBV28 and TRBJ1-3; unclear D gene. Germline V gene data show CDR1 as MDHEN and CDR2 as SYDVKM. The CDR3 consists of 13 residues. The V and J ends lost 7 bases and 6 bases respectively, with 13 bases between them. This chain's CDR3 is CASIRASTNTIYF. The CDR3 bases are TGTGCCAGCATCCGCGCAAGTACAAACACCATATATTTT.

The V gene is TRBV12-3 or TRBV12-4, the J gene TRBJ2-2; no reliable D call. Between the trimmed V and J ends, which lost 3 bases and 7 bases, there was a span of 9 bases. CDR3 size: 13 residues. The CDR3 region is CASSFYSLGELFF. The CDR3 region has the DNA TGTGCCAGCAGTTTTTACAGTCTCGGGGAGCTGTTTTTT.